This is a list of T cell receptor beta chains from one sample in a study of T cell repertoires and Cas9 in healthy adults. Repertoires were generated with immunoSEQ multiplex PCR, while TCRdb's copy carries only in-frame clones and drops some. The data contain tens of thousands of clones, about nine tenths of them seen just once; the ten biggest clones take up about 0.84%. The sample consisted of CD4+ effector T cells (CD127+, CD25-, CD137-, CD154-) from PBMCs; culture status not recorded. The receptor set was obtained from a human donor in good health. CDR3s include the opening cysteine and the closing phenylalanine or tryptophan. D genes are given only for firm matches. The size of a clone is reported for some rows only, either as once, few or many, or as a class for expanded clones.

D: -; V: TRBV10-3; J: TRBJ2-3; size: -; CDR3: CAISFGRPTDTQYF; DNA: TGTGCCATCAGTTTCGGGAGACCGACAGATACGCAGTATTTT
D: -; V: TRBV4-1; J: TRBJ1-2; size: -; CDR3: CASSSPGRTFDGYTF; DNA: TGCGCCAGCAGCTCCCCGGGGAGGACTTTCGATGGCTACACCTTC
D: -; V: TRBV19; J: TRBJ1-1; size: -; CDR3: CASSMSEEAFF; DNA: TGTGCCAGTAGTATGTCGGAGGAAGCTTTCTTT
D: -; V: TRBV5-1; J: TRBJ1-3; size: -; CDR3: CASSTAALSGNTIYF; DNA: TGCGCCAGCAGTACCGCGGCCCTCTCTGGAAACACCATATATTTT
D: -; V: TRBV5-4; J: TRBJ1-6; size: -; CDR3: CASSPLGGPNSPLHF; DNA: TGTGCCAGCAGCCCCCTGGGAGGACCGAATTCACCCCTCCACTTT
D: -; V: TRBV5-4; J: TRBJ1-4; size: -; CDR3: CASRAGWEEKLFF; DNA: TGTGCCAGCAGGGCCGGATGGGAAGAAAAACTGTTTTTT
D: -; V: TRBV11-3; J: TRBJ1-3; size: -; CDR3: CASTGFSGNTIYF; DNA: TGTGCCAGCACCGGGTTCTCTGGAAACACCATATATTTT
D: TRBD1; V: TRBV6-6; J: TRBJ1-1; size: -; CDR3: CASSSSTGFGNTEAFF; DNA: TGTGCCAGCAGTTCCTCGACAGGGTTCGGGAACACTGAAGCTTTCTTT
D: -; V: TRBV5-1; J: TRBJ2-7; size: -; CDR3: CASSLGTTTSEQYF; DNA: TGCGCCAGCAGCCTAGGGACAACTACCAGCGAGCAGTACTTC
D: TRBD1; V: TRBV28; J: TRBJ1-1; size: -; CDR3: CASSQTGEGNTEAFF; DNA: TGTGCCAGCAGTCAGACAGGGGAGGGGAACACTGAAGCTTTCTTT
D: TRBD1; V: TRBV15; J: TRBJ1-2; size: -; CDR3: CATSRERGQTLYGYTF; DNA: TGTGCCACCAGCAGAGAAAGGGGACAGACTCTCTATGGCTACACCTTC
D: -; V: TRBV15; J: TRBJ2-3; size: once; CDR3: CATKYPASTDTQYF; DNA: TGTGCCACCAAATATCCAGCAAGCACAGATACGCAGTATTTT
D: TRBD1; V: TRBV10-3; J: TRBJ2-3; size: once; CDR3: CAIRSGGYADTQYF; DNA: TGTGCCATAAGGTCAGGGGGCTACGCAGATACGCAGTATTTT
D: -; V: TRBV27; J: TRBJ2-1; size: -; CDR3: CASSITVLLGSSYNEQFF; DNA: TGTGCCAGCAGTATAACCGTCTTACTCGGGAGCTCCTACAATGAGCAGTTCTTC
D: -; V: TRBV10-3; J: TRBJ1-6; size: -; CDR3: CAIRYSGTNSSPLHF; DNA: TGTGCCATCAGGTATTCCGGGACCAATAGTTCACCCCTCCACTTT
D: -; V: TRBV4-3; J: TRBJ2-6; size: -; CDR3: CASSLSRVSGANVLTF; DNA: TGCGCCAGCAGCCTAAGCAGGGTCTCTGGGGCCAACGTCCTGACTTTC
D: TRBD2; V: TRBV30; J: TRBJ2-1; size: -; CDR3: CAFRLAGGQYNEQFF; DNA: TGTGCCTTTCGACTAGCGGGGGGTCAGTACAATGAGCAGTTCTTC
D: -; V: TRBV9; J: TRBJ1-2; size: -; CDR3: CASSQAFGESNYGYTF; DNA: TGTGCCAGCAGCCAGGCGTTTGGGGAGAGTAACTATGGCTACACCTTC
D: -; V: TRBV6-1; J: TRBJ1-5; size: -; CDR3: CATSLGAVGGQPQHF; DNA: TGTGCCACAAGCCTCGGGGCGGTGGGGGGTCAGCCCCAGCATTTT
D: -; V: TRBV2; J: TRBJ1-1; size: -; CDR3: CASVPRDVGAEAFF; DNA: TGTGCCAGCGTCCCTCGGGACGTTGGGGCTGAAGCTTTCTTT
D: -; V: TRBV19; J: TRBJ2-5; size: -; CDR3: CASSRRDGKRTQYF; DNA: TGTGCCAGTAGTCGGCGGGACGGGAAGAGGACCCAGTACTTC
D: -; V: TRBV13; J: TRBJ1-6; size: -; CDR3: CASSLFNVLGANSPLHF; DNA: TGTGCCAGCAGCTTATTCAATGTGTTGGGGGCGAATTCACCCCTCCACTTT